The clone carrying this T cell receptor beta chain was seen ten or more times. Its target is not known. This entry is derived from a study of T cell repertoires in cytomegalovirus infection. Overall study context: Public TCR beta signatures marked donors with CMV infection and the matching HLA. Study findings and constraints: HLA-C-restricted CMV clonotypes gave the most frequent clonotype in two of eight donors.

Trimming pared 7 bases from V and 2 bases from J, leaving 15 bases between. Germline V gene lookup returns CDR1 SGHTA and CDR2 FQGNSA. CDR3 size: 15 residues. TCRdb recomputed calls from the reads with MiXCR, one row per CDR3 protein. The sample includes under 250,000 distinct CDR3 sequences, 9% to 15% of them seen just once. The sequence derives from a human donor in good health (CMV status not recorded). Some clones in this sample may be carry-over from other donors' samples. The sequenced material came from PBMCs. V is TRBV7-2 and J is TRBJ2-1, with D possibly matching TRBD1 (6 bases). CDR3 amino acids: CASNRERGTYNEQFF. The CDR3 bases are TGTGCCAGCAACAGGGAGAGGGGGACCTACAATGAGCAGTTCTTC.